This T cell receptor (beta chain) originates from a study of T cells in Graves' hyperthyroidism and ophthalmopathy. In germline, CDR1 is SGHRS, CDR2 YFSETQ. V trimming: 2 bases; J trimming: 8 bases; junction bases outside the gene matches: 8. The CDR3 has 14 residues. This clonotype was recorded at least ten times. It was RNA transcripts that yielded the amplified TCR beta CDR3 regions. RT-PCR in the first round (using the HTBI primer set) targeted the TCR CDR3. Via MiXCR, TCRdb re-called the multiplex PCR reads, giving one row per CDR3 protein. The profile shows about 510,000 distinct CDR3 sequences, around 13% of them singletons.

The source is a woman aged 40 to 50 with Graves' hyperthyroidism. J is TRBJ1-2 and V is TRBV5-1; TRBD1 matches at 8 bases. The specimen was blood. The CDR3 sequence is CASSLTSGGFGYTF. In DNA form, the CDR3 reads TGCGCCAGCAGCTTAACCTCAGGGGGCTTCGGCTACACCTTC.